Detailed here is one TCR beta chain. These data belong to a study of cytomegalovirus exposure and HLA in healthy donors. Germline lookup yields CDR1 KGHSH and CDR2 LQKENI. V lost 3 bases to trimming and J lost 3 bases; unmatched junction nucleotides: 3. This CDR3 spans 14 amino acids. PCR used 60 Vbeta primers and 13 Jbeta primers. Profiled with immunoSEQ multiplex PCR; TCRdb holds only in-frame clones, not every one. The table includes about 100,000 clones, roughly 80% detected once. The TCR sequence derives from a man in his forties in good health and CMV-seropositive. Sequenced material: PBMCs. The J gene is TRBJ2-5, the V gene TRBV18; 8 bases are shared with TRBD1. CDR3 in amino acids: CASSPRTGKETQYF. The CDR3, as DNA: TGTGCCAGCTCACCGAGGACAGGGAAAGAGACCCAGTACTTC.